The next 24 T cell receptor beta chains were all read from a single sample in a study of blood T cells in healthy people across ages (dated by TCRdb to the mid-2010s). Receptor libraries were prepared by 5' RACE. TCRdb names Illumina HiSeq 2500 as the instrument used. A second PCR of about 7 to 12 cycles was performed with a sample-barcoded 5' primer and a J-beta primer mix. The public reads were run again by TCRdb, first through fastp at Q25 and then through MiXCR, and only productive beta chains were kept. Every distinct CDR3 protein forms one entry, paired with its most common genes and DNA. The sample records 1 million or so distinct CDR3 sequences, more than 40% of which are singletons. The ten largest account for about 20% of the sample. Sequenced input: blood. The receptors derive from an older woman in good health.

The chain is built from TRBV3-1 and TRBJ2-5; D is unclear. There are 11 residues in the CDR3. Germline-derived CDR1 and CDR2 are LGHDT and YNNKEL (reference sequence). V was cut by 8 bases and J by 5 bases, with 9 bases left in between. The CDR3 sequence: CASLYMETQYF. The CDR3 DNA reads as TGTGCCAGCCTTTATATGGAGACCCAGTACTTC.

This clonotype showed up just a few times. The V gene is TRBV4-1, the J gene TRBJ2-7; 7 bases line up with TRBD2. The CDR3 contains 16 residues. Germline V gene sequence: CDR1 MGHRA, CDR2 YSYEKL. V was clipped by 4 bases and J by 2 bases; unmatched bases: 11. The CDR3 sequence is CASSPGPASGPYEQYF. The CDR3 DNA sequence: TGCGCCAGCAGCCCCGGCCCGGCTAGCGGACCCTACGAGCAGTACTTC.

CDR3 nucleotides: TGCAGCGGTGGTGGGAGGGCCGCATATGAGCAGTTCTTC. Translating it yields CSGGGRAAYEQFF. J is TRBJ2-1 and V is TRBV29-1, with 7 nucleotides matching TRBD2. Germline lookup yields CDR1 SQVTM and CDR2 ANQGSEA. V gave up 7 bases and J gave up 8 bases; unmatched junction bases: 11. The CDR3 extends over 13 amino acids.

In its sample, this clonotype was seen a few times. V is TRBV6-2 or TRBV6-3 and J is TRBJ2-2; D is ambiguous. Trimming shortened V by 6 bases and J by 4 bases, and 6 bases separated the two germline ends. The CDR3 totals 12 residues. CDR1 is MNHEY and CDR2 is SVGEGT in the germline V gene. DNA of the CDR3: TGTGCCAGCAGCCGTGTCACCGGGGAGCTGTTTTTT. This encodes CASSRVTGELFF.

This clonotype is a singleton in its sample. This chain uses TRBV5-1 with TRBJ2-7; 7 bases agree with TRBD1. With 4 bases clipped from V and 2 bases from J, the junction kept 9 bases outside the gene matches. The germline V gene encodes CDR1 SGHRS and CDR2 YFSETQ. CDR3 length: 15 amino acids. CDR3 region: CASSEYRGATYEQYF. Here the CDR3 DNA reads TGCGCCAGCAGCGAGTACAGGGGAGCCACCTACGAGCAGTACTTC.

This clonotype was detected a few times. The chain employs TRBV18 and TRBJ2-4; D not certain. The CDR3 contains 17 residues. The germline CDR1 and CDR2 sequences are KGHSH and LQKENI. V lost 3 bases, J lost 1 base, and 16 bases lay in between. This CDR3 is CASSPLGPSFAKNIQYF. The CDR3 coding sequence is TGTGCCAGCTCACCCCTAGGACCGAGCTTTGCCAAAAACATTCAGTACTTC.

The chain combines TRBV6-6 with TRBJ2-4, with D unclear. The V end lost 0 bases, the J end lost 15 bases, and 27 bases lay between the germline ends. This CDR3 has 17 residues. Germline CDR1 is MNHNY and CDR2 is SVGAGI (reference sequence). The CDR3 sequence is CASSYSIAERLSYERYF. DNA of the CDR3: TGTGCCAGCAGTTACTCGATTGCTGAGCGTCTCTCCTACGAGCGGTACTTC.

The table lists this clonotype with a few counts. This CDR3 is CASSSRGDKETQYF. In nucleotides, the CDR3 is TGTGCCAGCAGCTCACGGGGGGACAAAGAGACCCAGTACTTC. This chain uses TRBV11-2 with TRBJ2-5, with D tentatively TRBD2 (7 bases). Germline V gene sequence: CDR1 SGHAT, CDR2 FQNNGV. This CDR3 is 14 amino acids long. The V gene lost 4 bases and the J gene lost 3 bases, with 12 bases spanning the gap.

The chain employs TRBV12-3 or TRBV12-4 and TRBJ2-3; 8 nucleotides agree with TRBD2. The trim removed 6 bases at V and 4 bases at J, leaving 9 bases unmatched. This CDR3 has 15 amino acids. CDR3 protein: CASRVAGPGADTQYF. In DNA form, the CDR3 reads TGTGCCAGCAGGGTAGCGGGACCCGGAGCAGATACGCAGTATTTT.

The J gene is TRBJ2-3, the V gene TRBV5-6; TRBD2 matches at 8 bases. Trimming at V came to 1 base and at J to 0 bases, leaving 4 bases not matched to a gene. The CDR3 runs to 16 residues. Germline assignment: CDR1 SGHDT and CDR2 YYEEEE. This CDR3 reads CASSLLREGSTDTQYF. The CDR3 coding sequence is TGTGCCAGCAGCTTGCTCCGGGAGGGGAGCACAGATACGCAGTATTTT.

The rearrangement uses TRBV6-1 and TRBJ2-2; 8 bases align to TRBD2. With 8 bases clipped from V and 4 bases from J, the junction kept 15 bases outside the gene matches. Germline values: CDR1 MNHNS, CDR2 SASEGT. CDR3 length: 17 amino acids. This CDR3 reads CASLPLGGLGGTGELFF. Here the CDR3 DNA reads TGTGCCAGCCTCCCCTTAGGGGGACTAGGTGGCACCGGGGAGCTGTTTTTT.

Only one count was recorded for this clonotype. The CDR3 coding sequence is TGTGCCAGCTCACCACTCAGGGGAGCCTTCCACGAGCAGTACTTC. Amino acids: CASSPLRGAFHEQYF. V usage is TRBV18 and J usage is TRBJ2-7, with D possibly being TRBD1 (6 bases). CDR3 length equals 15 residues. V lost 1 base and J 5 bases, leaving 15 bases between the germline ends. Germline V gives CDR1 KGHSH, CDR2 LQKENI.

With regard to this clonotype: Likely a read error: the CDR3 ends without its conserved phenylalanine or tryptophan. The gene calls are TRBV20-1 and TRBJ2-1; 9 nucleotides agree with TRBD2. Trimming at V came to 1 base and at J to 10 bases, leaving 11 bases not matched to a gene. The CDR3 covers 15 residues. Germline values: CDR1 DFQATT, CDR2 SNEGSKA (reference sequence). This CDR3 is CSARGFAGGDREQFY. The CDR3 coding sequence is TGCAGTGCTAGAGGCTTTGCGGGAGGGGACCGGGAGCAGTTCTAC.

V is TRBV7-9 and J is TRBJ2-3, with 11 bases lining up with TRBD1. The CDR3 length is 16 residues. V lost 5 bases, J lost 3 bases, and 7 bases stayed unmatched. CDR1 SEHNR and CDR2 FQNEAQ come from the germline V gene (reference sequence). CDR3 region: CASSRGQGGSTDTQYF. For the CDR3, the DNA is TGTGCCAGCAGCCGGGGACAGGGGGGATCGACAGATACGCAGTATTTT. Full variable domain (missing parts from reference TRBV7-9 and TRBJ2-3): DTGVSQNPRHKITKRGQNVTFRCDPISEHNRLYWYRQTLGQGPEFLTYFQNEAQLEKSRLLSDRFSAERPKGSFSTLEIQRTEQGDSAMYLCASSRGQGGSTDTQYFGPGTRLTVL.

The gene calls are TRBV19 and TRBJ2-1, with D possibly TRBD2 on 6 matching bases. V lost 6 bases to trimming and J lost 8 bases, with 14 bases between them. CDR3 length: 13 residues. Germline-derived CDR1 and CDR2 are LNHDA and SQIVND (reference sequence). In nucleotides, the CDR3 is TGTGCCAGTAGCATGGAGGGCATGGATGAGCAGTTCTTC. Its translation: CASSMEGMDEQFF.

The CDR3 nucleotides read TGCAGTGCTAGAGCAGGACTAGCGGGCAGCTCCTACGAGCAGTACTTC. The encoded protein is CSARAGLAGSSYEQYF. This chain links TRBV20-1 with TRBJ2-7, with 11 bases matching TRBD2. Germline V gene data show CDR1 as DFQATT and CDR2 as SNEGSKA (reference sequence). CDR3 size: 16 residues. Trimming removed 1 base from V and 0 bases from J; junction bases left unmatched: 5.

The sample holds a few counts of this clonotype. The chain links TRBV21-1 to TRBJ2-3; the DNA was not compared with TRBD2, the D call given in the table. TRBV21-1 is shown as a pseudogene. This CDR3 is built from 16 residues. The CDR3: CASSKGSLAGTDTQYF. The CDR3 DNA is TGTGCCAGCAGCAAAGGGTCACTAGCGGGCACAGATACGCAGTATTTT.

A word on this clonotype: Germline and junction disagree at one end, which may indicate a read error. In DNA form, the CDR3 reads TGTGCCAGCAGTCAACGGACATTTTCGTACGAGCCGTACTTC. Encoded protein: CASSQRTFSYEPYF. The chain joins TRBV6-5 to TRBJ2-7, with a tentative D call TRBD1 (5 bases). The CDR3 length is 14 residues. Germline V gene lookup returns CDR1 MNHEY and CDR2 SVGAGI.

This clonotype was found once. This chain uses TRBV27 with TRBJ2-3; TRBD1 is a possible D gene (5 bases). Germline CDR1 reads MNHEY; CDR2 reads SMNVEV (reference sequence). The V and J ends lost 3 bases and 3 bases respectively, with 16 bases between them. The CDR3 is 16 residues long. Here the CDR3 DNA reads TGTGCCAGCAGTTTTATCAGGCAGGGTCTGACAGATACGCAGTATTTT. It codes for CASSFIRQGLTDTQYF.

The V and J genes are TRBV24-1 and TRBJ2-3, with 7 nucleotides matching TRBD2. This CDR3 has 15 amino acids. Germline V gene lookup returns CDR1 KGHDR and CDR2 SFDVKD. The V segment lost 9 bases and the J segment 5 bases; nucleotides outside the gene matches: 13. The CDR3 sequence is CATGGTTTRQDTQYF. The DNA of the CDR3 is TGTGCCACCGGCGGGACTACTACTAGGCAAGATACGCAGTATTTT.

This chain links TRBV5-1 with TRBJ1-6; 7 bases agree with TRBD1. The CDR3 is made up of 18 amino acids. Germline loops: CDR1 SGHRS, CDR2 YFSETQ. The trim removed 4 bases at V and 0 bases at J, leaving 10 bases unmatched. CDR3 sequence: CASSLKGADSSYNSPLHF. The CDR3 DNA sequence: TGCGCCAGCAGCCTGAAGGGGGCTGATAGCTCCTATAATTCACCCCTCCACTTT.

V is TRBV28 and J is TRBJ2-3, with a weak D call TRBD1 (7 bases). The CDR3 loop spans 12 amino acids. Trimming cost V 7 bases and J 8 bases, with 13 bases left between them. The germline CDR1 and CDR2 sequences are MDHEN and SYDVKM. CDR3 region: CASKGTAGTQYF. In DNA, the CDR3 is TGTGCCAGCAAAGGGACAGCGGGTACGCAGTATTTT.

The chain combines TRBV4-1 with TRBJ1-1; 7 nucleotides agree with TRBD1. V shed 0 bases, J shed 5 bases, and the junction held 6 bases outside the gene matches. The CDR3 sequence is 15 residues long. Germline-derived CDR1 and CDR2 are MGHRA and YSYEKL. The CDR3 DNA is TGCGCCAGCAGCCAAGAGACAGGGATGACGACTGAAGCTTTCTTT. It yields the protein CASSQETGMTTEAFF.

This clonotype has at least ten counts. CDR3 residues: CASSLSRSGALNEQFF. As DNA, the CDR3 is TGTGCCAGCAGCTTAAGTCGTAGCGGGGCTCTCAATGAGCAGTTCTTC. This chain links TRBV7-9 with TRBJ2-1, with 8 bases aligning to TRBD2. The ends lost 2 bases at V and 6 bases at J; junction bases unmatched: 9. The CDR3 extends over 16 amino acids. CDR1 and CDR2 from the germline V gene are SEHNR and FQNEAQ (reference sequence).